The table lists the clone carrying this T cell receptor beta chain with a few counts. Its antigen is not known. Moderate-to-severe activity, CAS ≥3, NOSPECS ≥4 and duration under 3 months were recorded for donors with ophthalmopathy. These data are taken from a study of Graves' ophthalmopathy and Graves' hyperthyroidism. Points from the study as a whole: Detected in blood as well were most expanded thyroid clonotypes with frequency above 0.001.

TCR beta CDR3 amplification used RNA transcripts. RT-PCR with HTBI primers came first, then second-round multiplex PCR. One entry per CDR3 protein, called by TCRdb with MiXCR from the multiplex PCR reads. The profile shows roughly 700,000 distinct CDR3 sequences, about 44% of them singletons. The germline V gene has CDR1 SEHNR and CDR2 FQNEAQ (reference sequence). Trimming removed 1 base from V and 4 bases from J, with 13 bases in between. The CDR3 has 15 amino acids. The chain uses TRBV7-9 and TRBJ1-2; D unresolved. The sequenced sample consisted of peripheral blood. The receptor's source is an adult man with Graves' ophthalmopathy. The CDR3 loop is CASSLGLGLLYGYTF. CDR3 DNA sequence: TGTGCCAGCAGCTTAGGATTAGGGCTGCTCTATGGCTACACCTTC.